What follows is one T cell receptor beta chain and its context. Its antigen is currently unknown. These data come from a study of cytomegalovirus exposure and HLA in healthy donors. Study-wide background: Earlier, 200 million or so T cells were analyzed, and fewer than 120 million unique TCR beta sequences were found among them. Early release data held about 85 million unique TCRs from HLA-typed donors. Study findings and constraints: In a later analysis, TCR association rates varied by HLA locus: DRB1 most, HLA-C fewest. TCR sequences were mostly rare, though some public TCRs occurred in many donors.

The germline gives CDR1 SGHTA, CDR2 FQGNSA. CDR3 length: 15 amino acids. J lost 7 bases, V lost 3 bases, and 8 bases had no gene match. In the PCR, 60 Vbeta and 13 Jbeta primers were used. TCRdb keeps only in-frame clones here, not all; method: immunoSEQ multiplex PCR. The repertoire includes 100,000 to 150,000 clones, about three quarters of them detected once, and over 5.5% sits in the top ten. The sequencing sample was made of PBMCs. V gene TRBV7-2 combines with J gene TRBJ1-4; the match to TRBD1 covers 7 bases. This clonotype was obtained from a woman in her thirties or forties in good health and CMV-seronegative. The CDR3 sequence is CASSLGWQGGEKLFF. CDR3 DNA sequence: TGTGCCAGCAGCTTGGGGTGGCAGGGGGGTGAAAAACTGTTTTTT.